This T cell receptor (beta chain) was recovered during a study of cytomegalovirus exposure and HLA in healthy donors. This clone was counted once. With 60 Vbeta and 13 Jbeta primers, the PCR was carried out. This table comes from immunoSEQ multiplex PCR, and its TCRdb copy is limited to in-frame clones, with some not included. The sample contains 150,000 or so clones, 60% to 80% of which appear only once. Germline-derived CDR1 and CDR2 are MDHEN and SYDVKM. This CDR3 has 17 amino acids. The V segment lost 8 bases and the J segment 0 bases; nucleotides outside the gene matches: 10. Sequencing was done on a sample of PBMCs. The clonotype comes from a man aged 45 to 65 in good health and CMV-seropositive. The chain joins TRBV28 to TRBJ2-6; TRBD1 aligns across 7 bases. CDR3 sequence: CASVEQGDSSGANVLTF. DNA of the CDR3: TGTGCCAGCGTCGAGCAGGGGGATAGCTCTGGGGCCAACGTCCTGACTTTC. The entire variable domain, with the rest obtained from reference TRBV28 and TRBJ2-6, is as follows: DVKVTQSSRYLVKRTGEKVFLECVQDMDHENMFWYRQDPGLGLRLIYFSYDVKMKEKGDIPEGYSVSREKKERFSLILESASTNQTSMYLCASVEQGDSSGANVLTFGAGSRLTVL.